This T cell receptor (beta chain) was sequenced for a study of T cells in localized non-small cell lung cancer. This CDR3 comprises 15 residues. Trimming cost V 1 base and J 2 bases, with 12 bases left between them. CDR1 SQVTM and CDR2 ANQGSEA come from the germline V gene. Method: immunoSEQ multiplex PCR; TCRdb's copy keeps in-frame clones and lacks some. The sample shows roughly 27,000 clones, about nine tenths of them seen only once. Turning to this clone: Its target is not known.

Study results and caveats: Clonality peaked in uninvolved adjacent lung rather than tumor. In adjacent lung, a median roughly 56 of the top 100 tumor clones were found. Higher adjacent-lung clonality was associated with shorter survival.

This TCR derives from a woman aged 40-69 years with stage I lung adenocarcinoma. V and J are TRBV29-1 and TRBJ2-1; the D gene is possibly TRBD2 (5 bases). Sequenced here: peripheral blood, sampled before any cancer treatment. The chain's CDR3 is CSVEAALVAYNEQFF. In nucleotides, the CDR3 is TGCAGCGTTGAAGCTGCACTAGTGGCCTACAATGAGCAGTTCTTC.